The entry below gives a single T cell receptor beta chain sequence along with its context. This sample was taken from a study of T cell changes during pregnancy in multiple sclerosis. TCRdb keeps only in-frame clones here, not all; method: immunoSEQ multiplex PCR. There are around 57,000 clones in the sample; roughly 91% occur only once, and 1% to 1.5% lies in the top ten. The origin of this receptor is a female donor with multiple sclerosis, enrolled in a pregnancy study. This specimen consisted of peripheral blood, obtained in the second trimester of pregnancy.

The CDR3 reads CASSEAFRLSAQHF. The CDR3 nucleotides read TGTGCCAGCAGTGAAGCGTTCAGGCTATCAGCCCAGCATTTT. The V call is TRBV2, the J call TRBJ1-5; no firm D call. The V and J ends lost 0 bases and 11 bases respectively, with 14 bases between them. CDR3 length: 14 amino acids. Germline V gene lookup returns CDR1 SNHLY and CDR2 FYNNEI.